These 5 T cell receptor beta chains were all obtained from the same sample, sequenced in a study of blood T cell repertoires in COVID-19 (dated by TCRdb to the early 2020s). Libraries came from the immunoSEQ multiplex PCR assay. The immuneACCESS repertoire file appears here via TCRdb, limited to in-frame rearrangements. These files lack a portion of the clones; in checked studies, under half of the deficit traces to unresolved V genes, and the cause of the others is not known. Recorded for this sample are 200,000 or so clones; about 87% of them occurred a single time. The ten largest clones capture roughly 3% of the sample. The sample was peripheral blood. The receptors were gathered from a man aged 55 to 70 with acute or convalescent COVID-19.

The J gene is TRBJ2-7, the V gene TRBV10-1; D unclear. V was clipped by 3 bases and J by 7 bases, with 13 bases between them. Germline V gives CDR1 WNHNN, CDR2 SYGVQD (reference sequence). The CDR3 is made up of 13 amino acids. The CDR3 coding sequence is TGCGCCAGCAGTGACCCCGGAATGAGGGAGCAGTACTTC. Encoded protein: CASSDPGMREQYF.

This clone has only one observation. This chain's CDR3 is CASSLWTSGVGTQYF. CDR3 DNA sequence: TGTGCCAGCAGCCTATGGACTAGCGGGGTGGGGACCCAGTACTTC. This chain joins TRBV7-2 and TRBJ2-5, with 12 bases lining up with TRBD2. Germline V gives CDR1 SGHTA, CDR2 FQGNSA. J gave up 7 bases and V 5 bases, and 8 bases lay outside the gene matches. The CDR3 spans 15 residues.

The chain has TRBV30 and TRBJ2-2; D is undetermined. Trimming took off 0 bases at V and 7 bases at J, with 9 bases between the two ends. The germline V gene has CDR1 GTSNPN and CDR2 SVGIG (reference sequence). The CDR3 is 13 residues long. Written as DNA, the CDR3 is TGTGCCTGGAGTGTACCCCTCTACGGGGAGCTGTTTTTT. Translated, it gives CAWSVPLYGELFF. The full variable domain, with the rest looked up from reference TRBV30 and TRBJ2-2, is SQTIHQWPATLVQPVGSPLSLECTVEGTSNPNLYWYRQAAGRGLQLLFYSVGIGQISSEVPQNLSASRPQDRQFILSSKKLLLSDSGFYLCAWSVPLYGELFFGEGSRLTVL.

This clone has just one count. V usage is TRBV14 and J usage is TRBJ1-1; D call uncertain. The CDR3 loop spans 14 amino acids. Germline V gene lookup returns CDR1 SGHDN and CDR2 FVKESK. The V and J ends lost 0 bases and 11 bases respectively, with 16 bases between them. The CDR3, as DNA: TGTGCCAGCAGCCAAGATCGAAGTCCGGCGGTGGCTTTCTTT. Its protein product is CASSQDRSPAVAFF.

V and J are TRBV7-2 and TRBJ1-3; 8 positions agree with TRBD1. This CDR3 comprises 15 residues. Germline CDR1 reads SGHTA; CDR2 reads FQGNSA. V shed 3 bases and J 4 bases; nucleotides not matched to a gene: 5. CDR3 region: CASSFQGALGNTIYF. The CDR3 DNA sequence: TGTGCCAGCAGCTTCCAGGGGGCTTTAGGAAACACCATATATTTT.